The T cell receptor beta chain under discussion was sequenced for a study of cytomegalovirus exposure and HLA in healthy donors. The overall study: Earlier work reported 117 million unique TCR beta sequences from about 180 million T cells. From donors who were HLA-typed, an early data release held about 89 million unique TCRs.

The PCR was carried out with 60 Vbeta primers and 13 Jbeta primers. Sequenced by immunoSEQ multiplex PCR; TCRdb stores in-frame clones only, minus some. The data show over 110,000 clones, around 79% seen once. The V and J ends lost 4 bases and 5 bases, in that order; junction bases with no gene match: 8. The CDR3 has 16 residues. Germline values: CDR1 SGHVS, CDR2 FQNEAQ. The chain uses TRBV7-8 and TRBJ2-2, with 9 bases aligning to TRBD1. This TCR derives from a man aged 18 to 35 in good health and CMV-seronegative. Sequencing was performed on PBMCs. This chain's CDR3 is CASSSYLGTGTGELFF. DNA of the CDR3: TGTGCCAGCAGCTCCTACCTAGGGACAGGGACCGGGGAGCTGTTTTTT.